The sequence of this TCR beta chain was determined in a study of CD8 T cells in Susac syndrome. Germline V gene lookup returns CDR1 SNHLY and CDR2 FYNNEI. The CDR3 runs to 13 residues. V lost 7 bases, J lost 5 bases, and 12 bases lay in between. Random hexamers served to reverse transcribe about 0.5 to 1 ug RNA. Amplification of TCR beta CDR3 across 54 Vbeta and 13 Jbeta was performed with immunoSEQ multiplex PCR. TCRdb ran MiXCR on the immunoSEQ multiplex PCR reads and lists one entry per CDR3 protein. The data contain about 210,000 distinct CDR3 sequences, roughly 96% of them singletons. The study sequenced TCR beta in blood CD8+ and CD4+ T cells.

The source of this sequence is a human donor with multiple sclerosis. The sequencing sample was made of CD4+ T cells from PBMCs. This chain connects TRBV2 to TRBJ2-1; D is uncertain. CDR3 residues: CASTPFGDNEQFF. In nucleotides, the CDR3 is TGTGCCAGCACCCCCTTTGGGGACAATGAGCAGTTCTTC.